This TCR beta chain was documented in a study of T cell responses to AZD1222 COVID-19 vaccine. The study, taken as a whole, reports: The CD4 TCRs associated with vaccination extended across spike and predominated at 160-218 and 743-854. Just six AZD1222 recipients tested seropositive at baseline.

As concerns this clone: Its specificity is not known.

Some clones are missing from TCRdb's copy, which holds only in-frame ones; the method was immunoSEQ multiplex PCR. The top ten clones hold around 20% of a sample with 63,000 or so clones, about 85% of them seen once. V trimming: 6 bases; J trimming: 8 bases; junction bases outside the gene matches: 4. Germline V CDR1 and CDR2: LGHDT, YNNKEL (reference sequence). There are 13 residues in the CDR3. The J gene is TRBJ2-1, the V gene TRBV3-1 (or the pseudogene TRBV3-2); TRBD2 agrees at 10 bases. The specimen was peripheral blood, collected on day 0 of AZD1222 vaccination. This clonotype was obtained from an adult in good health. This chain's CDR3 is CASRLAGEHEQFF. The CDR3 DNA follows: TGTGCCAGCAGGCTAGCGGGGGAACATGAGCAGTTCTTC.